This TCR beta chain stems from a study of cytomegalovirus exposure and HLA in healthy donors. J lost 7 bases, V lost 6 bases, and 6 bases had no gene match. The CDR3 extends over 14 amino acids. Primers: 60 Vbeta forward and 13 Jbeta reverse. Using immunoSEQ multiplex PCR, the repertoire was profiled, and TCRdb retains in-frame clones only, with some absent. The sample holds around 120,000 clones, around 69% seen once. Study conclusions and caveats: Evidence from a later analysis indicated that most CMV-associated TCR beta chains looked HLA-restricted.

About this clone: The antigen is unknown.

The V gene is TRBV23-1, the J gene TRBJ2-3; TRBD1 matches at 11 bases. TRBV23-1 is assigned to the ORF class and has an uncertain function. Input material: PBMCs. This TCR was sampled from a man in his fifties or sixties in good health and CMV-seropositive. This chain's CDR3 is CASSRDRGTNTQYF. In DNA, the CDR3 is TGCGCCAGCAGCCGGGACAGGGGGACAAATACGCAGTATTTT.